This TCR beta chain derives from a study of cytotoxic CD8 clonotypes in ibrutinib-treated CLL. The germline V gene encodes CDR1 SGHTA and CDR2 FQGNSA. V lost 0 bases and J 3 bases, leaving 8 bases between the germline ends. The CDR3 spans 14 residues. Here immunoSEQ multiplex PCR was the method, and the copy in TCRdb shows in-frame clones only, minus some. The sample shows about 300,000 clones, approximately 76% of them seen only once. Source: PBMCs, taken at disease progression, from a patient treated with ibrutinib. The origin of this receptor is a human donor with chronic lymphocytic leukemia. The chain uses TRBV7-2 and TRBJ2-5, with D possibly matching TRBD1 (6 bases). The chain's CDR3 is CASSLARQEETQYF. The CDR3 coding sequence is TGTGCCAGCAGCTTAGCGAGACAGGAAGAGACCCAGTACTTC.